The 16 T cell receptor beta chains below all came from one sample that was sequenced in a study of HIV-infected patients and healthy controls. Around 450 ng RNA was reverse transcribed with alpha and beta constant-region primers. Each of the alpha and beta chains got its own library through chain-specific third strand synthesis with indices. TCRdb processed the 5' RACE reads anew with MiXCR; each CDR3 protein has one entry. The sample records roughly 7,400 distinct CDR3 sequences, 9.3% being singletons. The repertoire came from unfractionated whole blood and reflected all unsorted peripheral T cells. The material was blood, obtained before antiretroviral therapy. Receptors originate from an adult with HIV infection.

This clonotype showed up many times. V usage is TRBV7-9 and J usage is TRBJ2-7; D gene unclear. CDR1 and CDR2 from the germline V gene are SEHNR and FQNEAQ (reference sequence). Trimming cost V 8 bases and J 0 bases, with 14 bases left between them. The CDR3 length is 14 residues. The CDR3 DNA is TGTGCCAGCCTACCTCCAGCTCCCTCCTACGAGCAGTACTTC. It translates to CASLPPAPSYEQYF.

This clonotype showed up many times. This chain links TRBV20-1 with TRBJ1-1; 11 positions match TRBD1. The ends lost 6 bases at V and 5 bases at J; junction bases unmatched: 8. CDR1 is DFQATT and CDR2 is SNEGSKA in the germline V gene (reference sequence). This CDR3 is built from 14 residues. This chain's CDR3 is CSAWGQGGKTEAFF. The CDR3 bases are TGCAGTGCCTGGGGACAGGGGGGGAAAACTGAAGCTTTCTTT.

By its share, this clonotype is medium-sized. The chain employs TRBV20-1 and TRBJ2-1; D is undetermined. Trimming stripped 4 bases from V and 3 bases from J, with 7 bases between. CDR1 and CDR2 from the germline V gene are DFQATT and SNEGSKA (reference sequence). CDR3 length equals 12 residues. The CDR3 loop is CSANRFYNEQFF. The CDR3, as DNA: TGCAGTGCTAACAGATTCTACAATGAGCAGTTCTTC.

By its share, this clonotype is medium-sized. The V call is TRBV30, the J call TRBJ2-7; 7 bases are shared with TRBD1. Germline-derived CDR1 and CDR2 are GTSNPN and SVGIG (reference sequence). V shed 0 bases and J 3 bases; nucleotides not matched to a gene: 5. This CDR3 is built from 14 residues. CDR3 region: CAWSVGRQGYEQYF. As DNA, the CDR3 is TGTGCCTGGAGTGTAGGCCGACAGGGCTACGAGCAGTACTTC.

The table lists this clonotype with many counts. The rearrangement links TRBV19 to TRBJ2-1; the match to TRBD1 covers 9 bases. V lost 3 bases and J lost 7; bases outside the gene matches: 10. The CDR3 is 16 amino acids. In germline, CDR1 is LNHDA, CDR2 SQIVND (reference sequence). For the CDR3, the DNA is TGTGCCAGTAGTATTCCGGGACAGGGTAAGAGAAATGAGCAGTTCTTC. Translating it yields CASSIPGQGKRNEQFF.

The V gene is TRBV27, the J gene TRBJ2-2; tentative D call: TRBD2 (5 bases). Germline loops: CDR1 MNHEY, CDR2 SMNVEV (reference sequence). V was cut by 6 bases and J by 0 bases, with 11 bases left in between. The CDR3 is made up of 15 amino acids. Here the CDR3 reads CASRRTGANTGELFF. The CDR3 region has the DNA TGTGCCAGCAGGAGAACCGGGGCGAACACCGGGGAGCTGTTTTTT.

The rearrangement uses TRBV4-2 and TRBJ2-7, with D maybe TRBD1 (6 bases). CDR3 length: 15 amino acids. Per germline, CDR1 LGHNA and CDR2 YNFKEQ. Deletions cut 0 bases from V and 2 bases from J, with 11 bases between. The CDR3 DNA reads as TGTGCCAGCAGCCAAGAGGGGGCTCGGACCTACGAGCAGTACTTC. Its protein product is CASSQEGARTYEQYF.

Relative to its sample, this clonotype is medium-sized. This sequence joins TRBV27 and TRBJ2-2; D may be TRBD1 (6 bases). Trimming removed 5 bases from V and 6 bases from J, with 25 bases in between. The CDR3 sequence is 18 residues long. In germline, CDR1 is MNHEY, CDR2 SMNVEV (reference sequence). The CDR3 DNA sequence: TGTGCCAGCAGTAGATTATCGGCCCTCACAGGGTCGGCCGGGGAGCTGTTTTTT. This sequence encodes CASSRLSALTGSAGELFF.

This clonotype rates as medium-sized. The chain joins TRBV5-1 to TRBJ2-1, with 7 bases aligning to TRBD2. J was trimmed by 1 base and V by 7 bases; bases with no gene match: 8. CDR3 length: 15 residues. Germline CDR1 is SGHRS and CDR2 is YFSETQ. In DNA form, the CDR3 reads TGCGCCAGCTGGGGGGGGAACCCTTCCTACAATGAGCAGTTCTTC. It encodes CASWGGNPSYNEQFF.

The chain employs TRBV4-1 and TRBJ1-3; unclear D gene. V was shortened by 1 base and J by 0 bases, with 7 bases between the two germline ends. The CDR3 covers 15 residues. Per germline, CDR1 MGHRA and CDR2 YSYEKL. CDR3 in amino acids: CASSQGYNSGNTIYF. The CDR3 DNA sequence: TGCGCCAGCAGCCAAGGGTACAACTCTGGAAACACCATATATTTT.

This clonotype ranks as medium-sized (0.01 to 0.1%). The CDR3 sequence: CASSRALEETQYF. The CDR3 DNA sequence: TGTGCCAGCAGCCGAGCATTGGAAGAGACCCAGTACTTC. V gene TRBV12-3 or TRBV12-4 combines with J gene TRBJ2-5; the D is unclear. V was cut by 6 bases and J by 3 bases, with 11 bases left in between. The CDR3 runs to 13 residues.

The chain uses TRBV7-9 and TRBJ1-1, with a weak D call TRBD1 (6 bases). V dropped 5 bases and J dropped 11 bases, with 15 bases sitting between them. Germline V gene data show CDR1 as SEHNR and CDR2 as FQNEAQ (reference sequence). The CDR3 extends over 12 amino acids. The CDR3 sequence is CASSRERGEAFF. DNA of the CDR3: TGTGCCAGCAGCCGAGAGAGGGGGGAGGCTTTCTTT.

This clonotype occurred many times. The CDR3 sequence is CASSRLNTGELFF. Here the CDR3 DNA reads TGTGCCAGCTCAAGGTTGAACACCGGGGAGCTGTTTTTT. The V call is TRBV19, the J call TRBJ2-2; D unclear. Trimming stripped 9 bases from V and 1 base from J, with 9 bases between. The length of the CDR3 is 13 residues. Germline CDR1 is LNHDA and CDR2 is SQIVND (reference sequence).

In this sample, this clonotype turned up a few times. The rearrangement links TRBV6-2 or TRBV6-3 to TRBJ2-7, with 7 bases identical to TRBD1. The CDR3 runs to 17 residues. The V gene end was trimmed by 4 bases and the J gene end by 0 bases; junction bases not matched to a gene: 12. CDR1 is MNHEY, CDR2 SVGEGT, per germline. CDR3 sequence: CASSSRDSTISSYEQYF. The CDR3 DNA sequence: TGTGCCAGCAGTTCCCGGGACAGCACCATCTCCTCCTACGAGCAGTACTTC.

This clonotype was detected many times. The V and J genes are TRBV18 and TRBJ2-1; D perhaps matches TRBD2 (5 bases). The CDR3 loop spans 15 amino acids. V was clipped by 6 bases and J by 3 bases, with 15 bases between them. Looked up from germline, CDR1 is KGHSH and CDR2 is LQKENI. The CDR3: CASSLGAENYNEQFF. CDR3 in DNA: TGTGCCAGCTCCCTCGGAGCGGAGAACTACAATGAGCAGTTCTTC.

This clonotype was seen at least ten times. The chain joins TRBV5-4 to TRBJ1-2; D is unresolved. The ends were cut back, 6 bases at V and 3 bases at J, with 9 bases in the middle. The CDR3 totals 12 residues. Germline-derived CDR1 and CDR2 are SGHNT and YYREEE (reference sequence). The CDR3 loop is CASTGLDYGYTF. In nucleotides, the CDR3 is TGTGCCAGCACAGGTCTTGACTATGGCTACACCTTC. The full variable domain, rest sourced from reference TRBV5-4 and TRBJ1-2, is ETGVTQSPTHLIKTRGQQVTLRCSSQSGHNTVSWYQQALGQGPQFIFQYYREEENGRGNFPPRFSGLQFPNYSSELNVNALELDDSALYLCASTGLDYGYTFGSGTRLTVV.